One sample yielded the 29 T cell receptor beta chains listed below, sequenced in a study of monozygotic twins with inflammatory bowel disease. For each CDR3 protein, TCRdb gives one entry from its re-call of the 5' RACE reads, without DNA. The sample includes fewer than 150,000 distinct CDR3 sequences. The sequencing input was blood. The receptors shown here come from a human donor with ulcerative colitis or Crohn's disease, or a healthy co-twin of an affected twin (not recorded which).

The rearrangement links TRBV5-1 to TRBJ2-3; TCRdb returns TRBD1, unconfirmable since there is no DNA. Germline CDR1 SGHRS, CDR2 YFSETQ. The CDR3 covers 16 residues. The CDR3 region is CASSLFMGARTDTQYF.

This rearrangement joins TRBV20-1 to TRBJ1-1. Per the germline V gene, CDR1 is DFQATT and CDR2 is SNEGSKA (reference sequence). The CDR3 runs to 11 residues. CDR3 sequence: CSARGGSEAFF.

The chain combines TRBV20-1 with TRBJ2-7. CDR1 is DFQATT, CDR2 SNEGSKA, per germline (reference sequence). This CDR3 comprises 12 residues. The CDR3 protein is CSARPKNYEQYF.

CDR3 in amino acids: CSASRGGSTEAFF. The V gene is TRBV20-1, the J gene TRBJ1-1. Germline V gene data show CDR1 as DFQATT and CDR2 as SNEGSKA (reference sequence). This CDR3 is 13 amino acids long.

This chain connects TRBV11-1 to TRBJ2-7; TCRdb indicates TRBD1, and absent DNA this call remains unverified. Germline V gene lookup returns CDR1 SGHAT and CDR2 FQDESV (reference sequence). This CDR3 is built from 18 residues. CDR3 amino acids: CASSLDILRDSIFYEQYF.

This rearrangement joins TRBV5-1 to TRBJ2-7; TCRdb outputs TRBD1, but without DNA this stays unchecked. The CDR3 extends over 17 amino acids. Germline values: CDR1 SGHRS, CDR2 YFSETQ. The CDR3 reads CASSRNLLGTGTYEQYF.

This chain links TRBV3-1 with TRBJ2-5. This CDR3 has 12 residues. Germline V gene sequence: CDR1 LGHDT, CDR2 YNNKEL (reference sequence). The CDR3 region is CASSYHRETQYF.

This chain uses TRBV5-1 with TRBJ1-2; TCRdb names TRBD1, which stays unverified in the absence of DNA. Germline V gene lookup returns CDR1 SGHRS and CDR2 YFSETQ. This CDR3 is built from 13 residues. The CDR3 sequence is CASSVGQGVGYTF.

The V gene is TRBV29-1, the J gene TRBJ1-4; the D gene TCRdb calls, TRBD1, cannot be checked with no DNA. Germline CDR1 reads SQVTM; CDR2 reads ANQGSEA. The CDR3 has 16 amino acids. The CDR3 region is CSARTGQGPTNEKLFF.

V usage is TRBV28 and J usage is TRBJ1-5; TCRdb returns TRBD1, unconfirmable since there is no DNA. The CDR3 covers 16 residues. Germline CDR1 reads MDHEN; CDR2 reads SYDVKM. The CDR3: CASTATGTALDQPQHF.

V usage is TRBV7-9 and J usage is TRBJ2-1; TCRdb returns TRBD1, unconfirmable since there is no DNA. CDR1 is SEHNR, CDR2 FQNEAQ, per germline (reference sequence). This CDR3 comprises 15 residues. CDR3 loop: CASSWGDRSYNEQFF.

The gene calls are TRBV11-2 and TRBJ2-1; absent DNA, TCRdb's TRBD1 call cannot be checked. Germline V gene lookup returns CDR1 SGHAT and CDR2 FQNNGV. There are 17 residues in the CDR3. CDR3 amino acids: CASSLGGRGASGNEQFF. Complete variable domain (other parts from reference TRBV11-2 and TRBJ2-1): EAGVAQSPRYKIIEKRQSVAFWCNPISGHATLYWYQQILGQGPKLLIQFQNNGVVDDSQLPKDRFSAERLKGVDSTLKIQPAKLEDSAVYLCASSLGGRGASGNEQFFGPGTRLTVL.

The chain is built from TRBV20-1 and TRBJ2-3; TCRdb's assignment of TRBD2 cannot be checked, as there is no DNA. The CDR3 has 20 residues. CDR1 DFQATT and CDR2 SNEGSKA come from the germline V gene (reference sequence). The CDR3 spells CSARDSTRKPGLPSADTQYF.

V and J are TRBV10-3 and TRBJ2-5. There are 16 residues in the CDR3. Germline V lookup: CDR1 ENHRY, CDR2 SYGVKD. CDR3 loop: CAISDIVTPNQETQYF.

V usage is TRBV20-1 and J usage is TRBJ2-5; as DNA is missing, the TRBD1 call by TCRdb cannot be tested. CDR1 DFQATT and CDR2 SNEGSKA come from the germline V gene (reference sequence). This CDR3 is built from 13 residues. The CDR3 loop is CSASGGHWETQYF.

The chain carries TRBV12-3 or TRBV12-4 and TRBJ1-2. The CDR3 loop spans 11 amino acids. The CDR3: CASSWIYGYTF.

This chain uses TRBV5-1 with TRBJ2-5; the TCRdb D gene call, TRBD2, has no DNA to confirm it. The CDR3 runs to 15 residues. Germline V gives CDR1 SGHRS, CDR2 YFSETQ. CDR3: CASSLAGTSEETQYF.

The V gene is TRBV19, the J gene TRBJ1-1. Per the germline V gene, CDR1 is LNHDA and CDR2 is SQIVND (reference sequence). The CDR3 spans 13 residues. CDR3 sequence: CASSGPWNTEAFF.

CDR3 sequence reads: CASSRTGGPTDTQYF. V and J are TRBV7-3 and TRBJ2-3; absent DNA, TCRdb's TRBD1 call cannot be checked. Germline-derived CDR1 and CDR2 are SGHTA and FQGTGA. This CDR3 contains 15 residues.

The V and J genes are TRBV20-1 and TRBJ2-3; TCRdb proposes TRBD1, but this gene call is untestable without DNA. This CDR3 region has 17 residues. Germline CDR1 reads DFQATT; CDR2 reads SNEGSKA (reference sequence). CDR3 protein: CSARGGSGTGGWDTQYF.

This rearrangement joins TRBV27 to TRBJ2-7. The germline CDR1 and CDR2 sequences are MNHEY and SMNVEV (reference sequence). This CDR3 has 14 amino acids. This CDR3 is CASSLSTATYEQYF.

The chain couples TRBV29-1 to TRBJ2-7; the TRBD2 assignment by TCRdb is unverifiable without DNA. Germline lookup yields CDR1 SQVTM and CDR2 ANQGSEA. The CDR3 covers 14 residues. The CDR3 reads CSVPARESPYEQYF.

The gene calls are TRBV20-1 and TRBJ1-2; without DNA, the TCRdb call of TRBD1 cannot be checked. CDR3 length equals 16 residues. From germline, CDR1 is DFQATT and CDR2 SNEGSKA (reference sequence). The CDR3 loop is CSARDSGGKINYGYTF.

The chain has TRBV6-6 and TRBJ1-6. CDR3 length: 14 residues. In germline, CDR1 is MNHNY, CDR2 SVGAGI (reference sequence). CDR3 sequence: CASSYEGMNSPLHF.

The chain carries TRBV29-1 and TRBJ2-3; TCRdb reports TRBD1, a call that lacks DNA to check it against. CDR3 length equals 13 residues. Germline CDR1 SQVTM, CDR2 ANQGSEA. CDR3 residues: CSVEKGGSDTQYF.

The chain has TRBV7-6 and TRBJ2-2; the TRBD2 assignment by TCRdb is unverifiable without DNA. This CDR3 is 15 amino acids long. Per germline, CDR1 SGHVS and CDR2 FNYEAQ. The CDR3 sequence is CASSLALGGPGELFF. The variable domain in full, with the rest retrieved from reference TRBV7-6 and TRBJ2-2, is GAGVSQSPRYKVTKRGQDVALRCDPISGHVSLYWYRQALGQGPEFLTYFNYEAQQDKSGLPNDRFSAERPEGSISTLTIQRTEQRDSAMYRCASSLALGGPGELFFGEGSRLTVL.

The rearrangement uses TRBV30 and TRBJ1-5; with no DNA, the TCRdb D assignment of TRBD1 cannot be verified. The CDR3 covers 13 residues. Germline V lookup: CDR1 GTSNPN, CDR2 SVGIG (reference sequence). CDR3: CAWSERGNQPQHF. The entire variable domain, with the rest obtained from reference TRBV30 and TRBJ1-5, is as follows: SQTIHQWPATLVQPVGSPLSLECTVEGTSNPNLYWYRQAAGRGLQLLFYSVGIGQISSEVPQNLSASRPQDRQFILSSKKLLLSDSGFYLCAWSERGNQPQHFGDGTRLSIL.

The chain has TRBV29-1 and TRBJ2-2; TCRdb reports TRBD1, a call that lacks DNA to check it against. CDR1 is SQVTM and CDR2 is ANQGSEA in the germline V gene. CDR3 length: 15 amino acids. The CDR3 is CSVNFRGADTGELFF.

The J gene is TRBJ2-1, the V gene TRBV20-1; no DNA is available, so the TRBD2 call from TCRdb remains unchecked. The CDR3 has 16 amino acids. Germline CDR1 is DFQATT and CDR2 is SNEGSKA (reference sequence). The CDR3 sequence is CSATVAPTSSYNEQFF.